Detailed here is one T cell receptor beta chain. V lost 5 bases to trimming and J lost 2 bases; unmatched junction nucleotides: 2. The CDR3 contains 14 residues. CDR1 is SGHNT, CDR2 YENEEA, per germline. This entry is derived from a study of blood T cell repertoires in COVID-19. Study-wide background: There were acute and convalescent COVID-19 samples, and they came from the United States, Italy and Spain.

Original handling: Amplifying reference gene primers gave estimates of nucleated cell counts. Clones were read by immunoSEQ multiplex PCR, and TCRdb kept only the in-frame ones, dropping some. D and trimming come from the DNA, and the V and J calls and clone size come from that table. The sample records 200,000 to 300,000 clones, around 86% being singletons. The TCR originated in a man aged 25-45 years who had recovered from COVID-19. The chain carries TRBV11-3 and TRBJ2-2; 7 bases agree with TRBD1. Sequencing was carried out using peripheral blood. CDR3 protein: CASSGTANTGELFF. CDR3 coding DNA: TGTGCCAGCAGCGGGACAGCCAACACCGGGGAGCTGTTTTTT.